A single sample gave rise to the 27 T cell receptor beta chains below, sequenced in a study of blood T cells in healthy people across ages. Then a second PCR, running roughly 7 to 11 cycles, was carried out with a sample-barcoded 5' primer and a J-beta primer mix. TCRdb recomputed calls from the 5' RACE reads with MiXCR, one row per CDR3 protein. Here the sample spans more than 700,000 distinct CDR3 sequences, approximately 53% being singletons. Input material: blood. Every receptor here comes from a man at least 80 years old in good health.

This clonotype was seen a handful of times. The chain joins TRBV20-1 to TRBJ1-1; TRBD1 might be the D (5 bases). Trimming stripped 3 bases from V and 0 bases from J, with 8 bases between. The CDR3 loop spans 13 amino acids. Germline assignment: CDR1 DFQATT and CDR2 SNEGSKA (reference sequence). The CDR3 DNA follows: TGCAGTGCTAGTGGGGGGATGAACACTGAAGCTTTCTTT. Translation gives CSASGGMNTEAFF.

This clonotype was found a few times. The V gene is TRBV5-1, the J gene TRBJ2-7; D perhaps matches TRBD2 (6 bases). With 2 bases removed from V and 0 bases from J, the gap between germline ends came to 9 bases. The V gene's germline CDR1 is SGHRS and CDR2 YFSETQ. This CDR3 has 14 residues. CDR3 sequence (DNA): TGCGCCAGCAGCTTAGCGGGCCGCTCCTACGAGCAGTACTTC. Its translation is CASSLAGRSYEQYF.

This chain connects TRBV5-1 to TRBJ2-7, with 7 nucleotides matching TRBD1. Losses at the gene ends were 2 bases for V and 2 bases for J; bases not matched to a gene: 7. Germline loops: CDR1 SGHRS, CDR2 YFSETQ. The length of the CDR3 is 15 residues. CDR3 sequence reads: CASSFVRDSTYEQYF. CDR3 nucleotide sequence: TGCGCCAGCAGCTTTGTCCGGGACAGCACCTACGAGCAGTACTTC.

V and J are TRBV7-9 and TRBJ2-7, with D tentatively TRBD1 or TRBD2 (5 bases each). V lost 2 bases and J lost 1, with 18 bases in between. Germline V CDR1 and CDR2: SEHNR, FQNEAQ (reference sequence). The CDR3 loop spans 17 amino acids. The CDR3 region is CASSLSGRPSGSYEQYF. The CDR3 DNA reads TGTGCCAGCAGCTTATCGGGACGCCCCTCGGGATCCTACGAGCAGTACTTC.

V is TRBV2 and J is TRBJ1-6, with a tentative D call TRBD1 (6 bases). This CDR3 is 15 amino acids long. Per germline, CDR1 SNHLY and CDR2 FYNNEI. V shed 0 bases and J shed 8 bases, with 11 bases lying between them. CDR3 bases: TGTGCCAGCAGTGAAGCAGCAGGGGAGTATTCACCCCTCCACTTT. It specifies CASSEAAGEYSPLHF.

This clonotype was recorded a few times. J is TRBJ1-5 and V is TRBV6-2 or TRBV6-3; D ambiguous. Per germline, CDR1 MNHEY and CDR2 SVGEGT. The CDR3 contains 13 residues. V was shortened by 2 bases and J by 4 bases, with 6 bases between the two germline ends. CDR3 loop: CASSYKVNQPQHF. Here the CDR3 DNA reads TGTGCCAGCAGTTACAAGGTAAATCAGCCCCAGCATTTT.

The chain combines TRBV6-5 with TRBJ2-7, with a weak D call TRBD2 (6 bases). Looked up from germline, CDR1 is MNHEY and CDR2 is SVGAGI. V dropped 4 bases and J dropped 3 bases, with 16 bases sitting between them. This CDR3 is 15 amino acids long. The CDR3 nucleotides read TGTGCCAGCAGTTCAAGGGCGGAGGGGATCTACGAGCAGTACTTC. It is translated as CASSSRAEGIYEQYF.

The chain combines TRBV4-2 with TRBJ2-6; 10 bases fit TRBD2. This CDR3 is built from 19 residues. J was trimmed by 2 bases and V by 4 bases; bases with no gene match: 11. Germline loops: CDR1 LGHNA, CDR2 YNFKEQ. The CDR3 region is CASSREATSGTTGANVLTF. The CDR3 DNA sequence: TGTGCCAGCAGCCGGGAAGCTACTAGCGGGACTACTGGGGCCAACGTCCTGACTTTC.

The gene calls are TRBV28 and TRBJ1-2; D is uncertain. The CDR3 runs to 16 residues. Germline-derived CDR1 and CDR2 are MDHEN and SYDVKM. V was cut by 3 bases and J by 5 bases, with 19 bases left in between. This CDR3 is CASSLKELEGIYGYTF. CDR3 DNA: TGTGCCAGCAGTTTGAAAGAGCTGGAAGGGATATATGGCTACACCTTC.

This clonotype was counted at least ten times. The rearrangement links TRBV20-1 to TRBJ2-7, with TRBD2 matching 7 bases. CDR3 length: 14 amino acids. The J segment lost 4 bases and the V segment lost 6 bases, leaving 12 bases of the junction unmatched. CDR1 and CDR2 (germline): DFQATT, SNEGSKA (reference sequence). This chain's CDR3 is CSALGVTGGYEQYF. The CDR3 DNA reads as TGCAGTGCCTTAGGAGTTACGGGGGGATACGAGCAGTACTTC.

The chain links TRBV11-2 to TRBJ2-3; tentatively, D is TRBD1 or TRBD2 (5 bases each). From germline, CDR1 is SGHAT and CDR2 FQNNGV. The CDR3 is 17 amino acids. V was shortened by 7 bases and J by 8 bases, with 28 bases between the two germline ends. The CDR3, as DNA: TGTGCCAGCACTGGCGCCCGGGACCGAGTAAACCCCGGTACGCAGTATTTT. Translating it yields CASTGARDRVNPGTQYF.

The genes are TRBV12-5 and TRBJ1-5; 9 bases match TRBD1. CDR3 size: 17 residues. V shed 6 bases and J 9 bases; nucleotides not matched to a gene: 18. CDR1 and CDR2 from the germline V gene are LGHNT and FRNRAP. The CDR3 reads CASGIQGARGAAWPQHF. CDR3 bases: TGTGCTAGTGGGATACAGGGGGCGCGGGGTGCCGCGTGGCCCCAGCATTTT.

This chain joins TRBV5-1 and TRBJ2-7; 8 bases agree with TRBD2. The J segment lost 1 base and the V segment lost 4 bases, leaving 4 bases of the junction unmatched. Germline CDR1 SGHRS, CDR2 YFSETQ. The CDR3 spans 14 residues. CDR3 protein: CASSPIAGSYEQYF. CDR3 sequence (DNA): TGCGCCAGCAGCCCTATAGCGGGATCCTACGAGCAGTACTTC.

The genes are TRBV7-2 and TRBJ2-7, with 10 nucleotides matching TRBD2. There are 17 residues in the CDR3. The trim removed 0 bases at V and 5 bases at J, leaving 10 bases unmatched. Germline V gives CDR1 SGHTA, CDR2 FQGNSA. The DNA for the CDR3 is TGTGCCAGCAGCTTAGCGGCTAGCCTAGCGGGAGTGGACGAGCAGTACTTC. Amino acid sequence: CASSLAASLAGVDEQYF. The entire variable domain, with the rest obtained from reference TRBV7-2 and TRBJ2-7, is as follows: GAGVSQSPSNKVTEKGKDVELRCDPISGHTALYWYRQSLGQGLEFLIYFQGNSAPDKSGLPSDRFSAERTGGSVSTLTIQRTQQEDSAVYLCASSLAASLAGVDEQYFGPGTRLTVT.

V and J are TRBV10-3 and TRBJ2-3; 8 nucleotides line up with TRBD2. The germline V gene has CDR1 ENHRY and CDR2 SYGVKD. V dropped 3 bases and J dropped 4; count of bases not matched to a gene: 6. CDR3 length: 15 amino acids. CDR3 sequence: CAISELSGTSDTQYF. CDR3 in DNA: TGTGCCATCAGTGAACTTAGCGGGACATCAGATACGCAGTATTTT.

This chain uses TRBV20-1 with TRBJ2-7; 16 nucleotides match TRBD2. Matching the DNA end better, TRBJ2-1 makes the J call doubtful. This CDR3 is 15 amino acids long. CDR1 DFQATT and CDR2 SNEGSKA come from the germline V gene (reference sequence). The DNA of the CDR3 is TGCAGTGCACATGGGACTAGCGGGAGGGCCGGGGAGCAGTTCTTC. Encoded protein: CSAHGTSGRAGEQFF.

The rearrangement uses TRBV18 and TRBJ2-5, with 8 bases fitting TRBD2. The V gene's germline CDR1 is KGHSH and CDR2 LQKENI. This CDR3 is 16 amino acids long. V gave up 2 bases and J gave up 5 bases; unmatched junction bases: 10. CDR3 sequence: CASSPGQAGVYETQYF. For the CDR3, the DNA is TGTGCCAGCTCACCAGGGCAAGCGGGAGTGTATGAGACCCAGTACTTC.

A word on this clonotype: An end of the junction differs from the germline gene, which may be a read error. This chain uses TRBV20-1 with TRBJ2-7, with D perhaps matching TRBD1 or TRBD2 (5 bases each). There are 14 residues in the CDR3. CDR1 and CDR2 from the germline V gene are DFQATT and SNEGSKA (reference sequence). The CDR3, as DNA: TGCAGTGCTGGAGATCCGGCAGGGAGCTACGAGCAGTACTTC. Residues: CSAGDPAGSYEQYF.

This clonotype turned up a few times. V is TRBV9 and J is TRBJ2-1; 8 positions agree with TRBD2. The CDR3 extends over 15 amino acids. Unmatched junction bases numbered 5, after V lost 3 bases and J lost 3 bases. Germline CDR1 and CDR2: SGDLS and YYNGEE. CDR3 loop: CASSARGGIYNEQFF. The CDR3 bases are TGTGCCAGCAGCGCCCGCGGGGGGATCTACAATGAGCAGTTCTTC.

This clonotype was detected a few times. The rearrangement uses TRBV29-1 and TRBJ2-5; D unclear. CDR3 size: 13 residues. Between the trimmed V and J ends, which lost 3 bases and 2 bases, there was a span of 10 bases. Germline loops: CDR1 SQVTM, CDR2 ANQGSEA. CDR3 nucleotide sequence: TGCAGCGTTGATGGGTCCGTACAAGAGACCCAGTACTTC. This encodes CSVDGSVQETQYF.

This clonotype has more than one count but fewer than ten. The rearrangement uses TRBV2 and TRBJ2-3, with D tentatively TRBD2 (6 bases). Trimming removed 8 bases at V and 14 bases at J, with 20 bases between. The CDR3 loop spans 12 amino acids. CDR1 and CDR2 from the germline V gene are SNHLY and FYNNEI. This CDR3 reads CASPGVDRYAYF. CDR3 nucleotides: TGTGCCAGCCCGGGAGTTGACAGATACGCGTATTTT.

The sample holds a few counts of this clonotype. The V and J genes are TRBV13 and TRBJ2-4; unclear D gene. Germline V gene lookup returns CDR1 PRHDT and CDR2 FYEKMQ (reference sequence). There are 12 residues in the CDR3. V was trimmed by 4 bases and J by 8 bases, leaving 9 bases between them. CDR3 protein: CASSSWRDIQYF. The CDR3, as DNA: TGTGCCAGCAGCTCATGGCGCGACATTCAGTACTTC.

The chain employs TRBV6-6 and TRBJ2-7; D unclear. The V gene lost 6 bases and the J gene lost 5 bases, with 17 bases spanning the gap. This CDR3 region has 14 residues. Germline V gives CDR1 MNHNY, CDR2 SVGAGI (reference sequence). The CDR3 loop is CASRRLQPTDEQYF. CDR3 DNA sequence: TGTGCCAGCAGGAGACTTCAACCTACCGACGAGCAGTACTTC.

V gene TRBV5-1 combines with J gene TRBJ2-3; TRBD2 aligns across 8 bases. V was clipped by 3 bases and J by 3 bases; unmatched bases: 6. CDR1 SGHRS and CDR2 YFSETQ come from the germline V gene. CDR3 size: 15 residues. The CDR3 is CASSSSGGRTDTQYF. The CDR3 region has the DNA TGCGCCAGCAGCTCCTCGGGGGGGCGAACAGATACGCAGTATTTT.

This CDR3 reads CASRGQELSNNNSPLHF. Here the CDR3 DNA reads TGTGCCAGCAGGGGACAGGAGTTGTCCAATAATAATTCACCCCTCCACTTT. The chain couples TRBV2 to TRBJ1-6, with TRBD1 identical over 8 bases. Trimming removed 6 bases from V and 5 bases from J; junction bases left unmatched: 12. CDR1 and CDR2 from the germline V gene are SNHLY and FYNNEI. This CDR3 is built from 17 residues.

This clonotype was counted between two and nine times. This sequence joins TRBV7-2 and TRBJ1-2, with D uncertain. This CDR3 is built from 13 residues. Germline CDR1 and CDR2: SGHTA and FQGNSA. Trimming cost V 2 bases and J 7 bases, with 11 bases left between them. The CDR3 loop reads CASSLRSGFGYTF. Written as DNA, the CDR3 is TGTGCCAGCAGCTTACGGTCGGGTTTTGGCTACACCTTC.

This clonotype has a handful of counts. The genes are TRBV20-1 and TRBJ1-1, with 8 bases identical to TRBD1. The CDR3 length is 14 residues. The germline V gene has CDR1 DFQATT and CDR2 SNEGSKA (reference sequence). The junction had 6 bases not matched to a gene; V was cut back by 2 bases and J by 4 bases. Here the CDR3 DNA reads TGCAGTGCTAGACCCGGACAGGGTGGCACTGAAGCTTTCTTT. As protein: CSARPGQGGTEAFF.